This T cell receptor beta chain was obtained from a study of T cells after yellow fever vaccination. This CDR3 region has 14 residues. The germline gives CDR1 MGHRA, CDR2 YSYEKL. J lost 3 bases, V lost 4 bases, and 5 bases had no gene match. Overall study findings and caveats: A faster peak, day 5 versus 15, was reached by the weaker secondary response. Although most clonotypes did not, a small share appeared in both CD4 and CD8 compartments. Primary-vaccination clones mostly resurfaced post-booster (about 95% CD4, more than 85% CD8).

Conversion of TCR transcripts into cDNA relied on 5'RACE template switching, which added a universal primer site and UMIs. Via MiXCR, TCRdb re-called the 5' RACE reads, giving one row per CDR3 protein. The sample shows about 74,000 distinct CDR3 sequences, more than 5.5% of them seen only once. This clonotype was recorded a few times. Its specificity is unknown. This rearrangement joins TRBV4-1 to TRBJ1-2; TRBD1 aligns across 7 bases. The TCR comes from a man aged 18 to 35 who received the YFV17D yellow fever vaccine. The source material was CD8+ T cells sorted from PBMCs, sampled roughly 5 days after the first yellow fever vaccination. The CDR3 loop reads CASSPGQDHYGYTF. The CDR3 nucleotides read TGCGCCAGCAGCCCAGGACAGGATCACTATGGCTACACCTTC.